This is a list of T cell receptor beta chains from one sample in a study of T cell clones after liver transplantation. Measured with immunoSEQ multiplex PCR; TCRdb has only the in-frame clones, and not every one. This table holds 20,000 to 30,000 clones, approximately 68% found once. Sequencing used CD4+ T cells from blood, obtained before liver transplant. These receptors originate from a human donor who received a liver transplant. CDR3s include the opening cysteine and the closing phenylalanine or tryptophan. D genes are given only for firm matches. The size of a clone is reported for some rows only, either as once, few or many, or as a class for expanded clones.

v_gene	d_gene	j_gene	abundance	CDR3nt	CDR3aa
TRBV30	-	TRBJ1-1	-	TGTGCCTGCGGCAGAAACACTGAAGCTTTCTTT	CACGRNTEAFF
TRBV11-3	TRBD1	TRBJ1-1	-	TGTGCCAGCAGACCTAACACAGGGGGCACTGAAGCTTTCTTT	CASRPNTGGTEAFF
TRBV29-1	-	TRBJ1-1	-	TGCAGCGTTCGACAAGACAGTTGGAACACTGAAGCTTTCTTT	CSVRQDSWNTEAFF
TRBV7-7	-	TRBJ1-4	-	TGTGCCAGCAGCTTAGAAAGAGGGGAAAAACTGTTTTTT	CASSLERGEKLFF
TRBV5-1	-	TRBJ2-1	few	TGCGCCAGCAGCTTGGGAGTGGGGCAGACGATCTCCTACAATGAGCAGTTCTTC	CASSLGVGQTISYNEQFF
TRBV6-1	TRBD1	TRBJ1-4	-	TGTGCCAGCAGTTCGGGACAGGGGCTTCGTGAAAAACTGTTTTTT	CASSSGQGLREKLFF
TRBV10-2	-	TRBJ2-1	once	TGCGCCAGCAGTCGTGGCGCGAGCTCCTACAATGAGCAGTTCTTC	CASSRGASSYNEQFF
TRBV28	-	TRBJ1-4	-	TGTGCCACCAGATCAACTAATGAAAAACTGTTTTTT	CATRSTNEKLFF
TRBV11-3	-	TRBJ1-2	-	TGTGCCAGCAGCTTAGCGGACTATGGCTACACCTTC	CASSLADYGYTF
TRBV2	TRBD2	TRBJ2-3	-	TGTGCCAGCACGGGGACTAGCGGCACAGATACGCAGTATTTT	CASTGTSGTDTQYF
TRBV10-3	TRBD1	TRBJ2-7	few	TGTGCCATCAGTGAGGGACAGGGCGAGCACTTC	CAISEGQGEHF
TRBV2	-	TRBJ2-5	-	TGTGCCAGCAGTGAACAGGGAGAGACCCAGTACTTC	CASSEQGETQYF
TRBV5-1	-	TRBJ2-1	once	TGCGCCAGCAGCCTGGGTCCGGGTGAATCCTACAATGAGCAGTTCTTC	CASSLGPGESYNEQFF
TRBV28	TRBD1	TRBJ2-5	-	TGTGCCAGCAGCATCGGGACAGGGATTTGGGAGACCCAGTACTTC	CASSIGTGIWETQYF
TRBV28	-	TRBJ1-1	-	TGTGCCATCCAGAGGGGCACTGAAGCTTTCTTT	CAIQRGTEAFF
TRBV6-6	-	TRBJ1-4	-	TGTGCCAGCAGTAGTAATAATGAAAAACTGTTTTTT	CASSSNNEKLFF
TRBV6-5	-	TRBJ1-2	-	TGTGCCAGCAGTTCCCCGACGACAGGACGGGGCTACACCTTC	CASSSPTTGRGYTF
TRBV7-6	-	TRBJ1-1	few	TGTGCCAGCAGCTTAGGGTCCGGGATAAACACTGAAGCTTTCTTT	CASSLGSGINTEAFF
TRBV19	TRBD2	TRBJ2-5	-	TGTGCCAGTTCCAGCGGGGGGATGGAGACCCAGTACTTC	CASSSGGMETQYF
TRBV6-1	-	TRBJ2-7	-	TGTGCCAGCAAGGATCCGGGGGCCTCCTACGAGCAGTACTTC	CASKDPGASYEQYF
TRBV19	-	TRBJ1-1	-	TGTGCCAGTAGTATTCAGGTGAACACTGAAGCTTTCTTT	CASSIQVNTEAFF
TRBV21-1	-	TRBJ2-1	-	TGTGCCAGCAGCAGATTACCAGGAACCGTTTCCTACAATGAGCAGTTCTTC	CASSRLPGTVSYNEQFF
TRBV29-1	TRBD1	TRBJ2-7	-	TGCAGCGTTGAATTGGGGACAGGGGGGGAAGAGCAGTACTTC	CSVELGTGGEEQYF
TRBV25-1	-	TRBJ1-1	few	TGTGCCAGCAGTGATTTCCGGGCCTCGGAAGCTTTCTTT	CASSDFRASEAFF
TRBV19	TRBD2	TRBJ2-3	once	TGTGCCAGTAAGGTAGCGGGGACCGGACATACGCAGTATTTT	CASKVAGTGHTQYF
TRBV2	-	TRBJ2-1	-	TGTGCCAGCAGTCTGGGGCAGAGCTCCTACAATGAGCAGTTCTTC	CASSLGQSSYNEQFF
TRBV28	TRBD1	TRBJ1-6	-	TGTGCCAGCAGTACAGGGGGCTCCTATAATTCACCCCTCCACTTT	CASSTGGSYNSPLHF
TRBV5-1	-	TRBJ2-2	-	TGCGCCAGCAGCTTGACGACAGGTCGTTCCACCGGGGAGCTGTTTTTT	CASSLTTGRSTGELFF
TRBV2	-	TRBJ2-3	-	TGTGCCAGCAGTATCCCAGATACGCAGTATTTT	CASSIPDTQYF
TRBV28	-	TRBJ1-4	-	TGTGCCAGCAACAAGAGGGGCGTCTCCCTCTTTTTTTTT	CASNKRGVSLFFF
TRBV14	TRBD1	TRBJ2-2	once	TGTGCCAGCAGCACACGAATCGACAGGGGGAACACCGGGGAGCTGTTTTTT	CASSTRIDRGNTGELFF
TRBV11-1	-	TRBJ2-1	few	TGTGCCAGCAGCTCGACAGCCCTCCCCTACAATGAGCAGTTCTTC	CASSSTALPYNEQFF
TRBV12-5	-	TRBJ1-1	few	TGTGCTAGTGGTTTGGTACGCGAAGCTTTCTTT	CASGLVREAFF
TRBV18	-	TRBJ1-2	-	TGTGCCAGCTCACCGCCCGGGACTGCTATCAACTATGGCTACACCTTC	CASSPPGTAINYGYTF
TRBV2	-	TRBJ1-1	-	TGTGCCAGCAGTGTGGGACCTGAAGCTTTCTTT	CASSVGPEAFF